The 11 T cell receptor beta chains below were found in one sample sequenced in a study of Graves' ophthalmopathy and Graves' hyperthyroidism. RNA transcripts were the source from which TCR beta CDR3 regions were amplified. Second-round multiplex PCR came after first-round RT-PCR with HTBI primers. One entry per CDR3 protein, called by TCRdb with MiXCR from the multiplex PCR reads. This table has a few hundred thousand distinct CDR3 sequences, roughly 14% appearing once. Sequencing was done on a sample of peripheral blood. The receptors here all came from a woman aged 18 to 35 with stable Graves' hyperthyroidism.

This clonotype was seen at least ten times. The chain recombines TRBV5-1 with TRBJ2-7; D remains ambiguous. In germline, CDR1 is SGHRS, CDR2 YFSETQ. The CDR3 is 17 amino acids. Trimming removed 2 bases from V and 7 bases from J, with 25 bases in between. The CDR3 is CASSLWSGSGSTREQYF. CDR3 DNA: TGCGCCAGCAGCTTATGGTCCGGGTCAGGTTCTACGAGGGAGCAGTACTTC.

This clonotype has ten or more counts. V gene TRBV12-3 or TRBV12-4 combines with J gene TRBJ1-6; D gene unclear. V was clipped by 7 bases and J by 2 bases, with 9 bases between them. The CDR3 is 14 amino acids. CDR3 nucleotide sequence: TGTGCCAGCAAAAGGACGGCCTATAATTCACCCCTCCACTTT. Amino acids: CASKRTAYNSPLHF.

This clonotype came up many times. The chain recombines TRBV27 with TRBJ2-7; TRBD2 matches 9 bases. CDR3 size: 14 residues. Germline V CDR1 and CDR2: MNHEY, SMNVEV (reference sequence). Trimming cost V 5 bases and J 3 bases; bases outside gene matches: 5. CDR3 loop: CASSPLSGGYEQYF. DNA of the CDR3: TGTGCCAGCAGTCCCCTTAGCGGGGGCTACGAGCAGTACTTC.

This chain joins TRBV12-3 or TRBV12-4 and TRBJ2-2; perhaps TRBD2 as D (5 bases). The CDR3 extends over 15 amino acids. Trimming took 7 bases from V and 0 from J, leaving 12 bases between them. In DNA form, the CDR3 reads TGTGCCAGCATGACCGGGGAGTCGAACACCGGGGAGCTGTTTTTT. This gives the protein CASMTGESNTGELFF.

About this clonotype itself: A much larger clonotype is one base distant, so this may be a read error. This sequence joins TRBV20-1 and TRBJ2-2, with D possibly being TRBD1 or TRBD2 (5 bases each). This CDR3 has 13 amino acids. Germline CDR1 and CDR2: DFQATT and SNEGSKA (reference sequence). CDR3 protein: CCAIEGWTGELFF. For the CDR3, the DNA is TGCTGTGCTATTGAGGGGTGGACCGGGGAGCTGTTTTTT.

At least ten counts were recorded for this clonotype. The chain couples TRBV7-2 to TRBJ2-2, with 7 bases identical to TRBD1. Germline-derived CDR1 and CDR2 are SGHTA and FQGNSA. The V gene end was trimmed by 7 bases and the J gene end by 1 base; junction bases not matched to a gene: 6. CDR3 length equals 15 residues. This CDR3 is CASTLRTGNTGELFF. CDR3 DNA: TGTGCCAGCACCCTCCGGACAGGGAACACCGGGGAGCTGTTTTTT.

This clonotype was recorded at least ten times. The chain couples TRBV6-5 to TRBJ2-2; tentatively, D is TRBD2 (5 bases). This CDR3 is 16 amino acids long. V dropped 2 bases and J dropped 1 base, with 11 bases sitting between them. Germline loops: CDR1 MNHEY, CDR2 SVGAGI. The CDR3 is CASSYIALENTGELFF. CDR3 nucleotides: TGTGCCAGCAGTTACATAGCGCTCGAGAACACCGGGGAGCTGTTTTTT.

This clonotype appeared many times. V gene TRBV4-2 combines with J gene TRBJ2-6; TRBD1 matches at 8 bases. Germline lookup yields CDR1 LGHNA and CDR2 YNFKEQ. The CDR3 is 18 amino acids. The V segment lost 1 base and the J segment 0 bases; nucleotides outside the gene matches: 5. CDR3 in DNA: TGTGCCAGCAGCCAAGGGGACAGGATATCCTCTGGGGCCAACGTCCTGACTTTC. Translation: CASSQGDRISSGANVLTF.

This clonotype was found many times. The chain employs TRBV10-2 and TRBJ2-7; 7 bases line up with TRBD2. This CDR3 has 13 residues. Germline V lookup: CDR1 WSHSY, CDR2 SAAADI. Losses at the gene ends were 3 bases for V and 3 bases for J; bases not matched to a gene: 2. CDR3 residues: CASSEREGYEQYF. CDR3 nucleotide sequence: TGCGCCAGCAGTGAAAGGGAGGGCTACGAGCAGTACTTC.

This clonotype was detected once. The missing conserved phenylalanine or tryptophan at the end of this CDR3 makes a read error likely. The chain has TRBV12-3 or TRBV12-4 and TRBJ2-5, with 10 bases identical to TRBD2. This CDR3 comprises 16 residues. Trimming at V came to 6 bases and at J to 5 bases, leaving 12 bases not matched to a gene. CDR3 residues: CASSRTSGGLRETQYL. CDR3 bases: TGTGCCAGCAGCCGGACTAGCGGTGGGCTGCGCGAGACCCAGTACTTG.

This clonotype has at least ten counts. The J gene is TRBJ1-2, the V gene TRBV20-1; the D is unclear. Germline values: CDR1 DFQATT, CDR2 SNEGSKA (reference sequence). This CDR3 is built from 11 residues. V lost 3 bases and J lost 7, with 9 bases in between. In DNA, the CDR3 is TGCAGTGCTAGTGGCGGAACTGGCTACACCTTC. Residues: CSASGGTGYTF.